This TCR beta chain is from a study of blood T cell repertoires in COVID-19. Study as a whole: The samples span acute and convalescent COVID-19 from the United States, Italy and Spain. Nucleic acid was either cDNA or gDNA, and it came from T cells, B-cell-depleted T cells, or PBMCs.

In the original workflow: From reference gene primer amplification, estimates of nucleated cell counts were derived. Here immunoSEQ multiplex PCR was the method, and the copy in TCRdb shows in-frame clones only, minus some. That table furnishes V, J and clone size, whereas the DNA furnished D and trimming. This table holds more than 100,000 clones, over 80% found once. Germline V gene data show CDR1 as SNHLY and CDR2 as FYNNEI. Trimming pared 2 bases from V and 0 bases from J, leaving 7 bases between. This CDR3 is built from 15 residues. The sample was peripheral blood. The TCR originated in a woman aged 70-85 years with acute or convalescent COVID-19. This chain uses TRBV2 with TRBJ2-2, with D maybe TRBD1 (5 bases). CDR3 bases: TGTGCCAGCAGTGAAAGGACACCGAACACCGGGGAGCTGTTTTTT. Its translation: CASSERTPNTGELFF.